The rows below give T cell receptor beta chains drawn from one sample of a study of T cells in Graves' hyperthyroidism and ophthalmopathy. TCRdb reanalysed the multiplex PCR reads using MiXCR and keeps one entry per CDR3 protein. The sample shows a few hundred thousand distinct CDR3 sequences, more than 15% of them seen only once. The specimen was blood. These receptor sequences come from a woman aged 18-29 years with Graves' hyperthyroidism that later progressed to Graves' ophthalmopathy. Each CDR3 is given with its conserved first and last residue. A D gene is named only where the DNA matches it firmly. Only part of the rows carry a size: once, few, many, or a class if the clone is expanded.

v_gene: TRBV20-1
j_gene: TRBJ1-2
d_gene: TRBD1
abundance: NA
CDR3nt: TGCAGTGCTCCGGGACAGGGGGCCCGGCCGGGCTACACCTTC
CDR3aa: CSAPGQGARPGYTF

v_gene: TRBV10-3
j_gene: TRBJ2-5
d_gene: NA
abundance: many
CDR3nt: TGTGCCAGCAGAGAAGGGACGGAAGAGACCCAGTACTTC
CDR3aa: CASREGTEETQYF

v_gene: TRBV7-2
j_gene: TRBJ2-3
d_gene: TRBD2
abundance: many
CDR3nt: TGTGCCAGCAGCTGGGGACTAGCGGGAGGGTCAGATACGCAGTATTTT
CDR3aa: CASSWGLAGGSDTQYF

v_gene: TRBV29-1
j_gene: TRBJ2-2
d_gene: TRBD2
abundance: few
CDR3nt: TGCAGCGTTCGACTAGCGGGAGTACTGGGTGGCACCGGGGAGCTGTTTTTT
CDR3aa: CSVRLAGVLGGTGELFF

v_gene: TRBV27
j_gene: TRBJ1-6
d_gene: TRBD1
abundance: many
CDR3nt: TGTGCCAGCAGTTTCAACCGGGACAGGGAGAGCTCCTATAATTCACCCCTCCACTTT
CDR3aa: CASSFNRDRESSYNSPLHF

v_gene: TRBV12-3/TRBV12-4
j_gene: TRBJ2-1
d_gene: NA
abundance: many
CDR3nt: TGTGCCAGCAGTTTAGCGCCCCGGCATGGGGATGTTGAGCAGTTCTTC
CDR3aa: CASSLAPRHGDVEQFF

v_gene: TRBV3-1
j_gene: TRBJ2-2
d_gene: TRBD2
abundance: few
CDR3nt: TGTGCCAGCAGCCCCGGATTCCCCGGGGGGGTCGGGGAGCTGTTTTTT
CDR3aa: CASSPGFPGGVGELFF

v_gene: TRBV7-9
j_gene: TRBJ1-4
d_gene: NA
abundance: NA
CDR3nt: TGTGCCAGCACCCCCCCCGGGACAACAACTAATGAAAAACTGTTTTTT
CDR3aa: CASTPPGTTTNEKLFF

v_gene: TRBV7-9
j_gene: TRBJ2-7
d_gene: TRBD2
abundance: NA
CDR3nt: TGTGCCAGCAGCTCCCCCCGGGAGGGTAGGGGATACGAGCAGTACTTC
CDR3aa: CASSSPREGRGYEQYF

v_gene: TRBV5-4
j_gene: TRBJ2-5
d_gene: TRBD2
abundance: few
CDR3nt: TGTGCCAGCAGCCAGGGGACTAGCCAAGAGACCCAGTACTTC
CDR3aa: CASSQGTSQETQYF

v_gene: TRBV20-1
j_gene: TRBJ2-3
d_gene: TRBD2
abundance: many
CDR3nt: TGCAGGGTCTATGGAAGCGGGAGTGTCGCAGATACGCAGTATTTT
CDR3aa: CRVYGSGSVADTQYF

v_gene: TRBV5-1
j_gene: TRBJ2-3
d_gene: TRBD2
abundance: many
CDR3nt: TGCGCCAGCAGCTTGGTTTCTAGCGGGAGAACAGATACGCAGTATTTT
CDR3aa: CASSLVSSGRTDTQYF

v_gene: TRBV3-1
j_gene: TRBJ2-7
d_gene: TRBD2
abundance: NA
CDR3nt: TGTGCCAGCAGCCCACTAGCGGGAGGGCTCGAGCAGTACTTC
CDR3aa: CASSPLAGGLEQYF

v_gene: TRBV28
j_gene: TRBJ2-6
d_gene: NA
abundance: many
CDR3nt: TGTGCCAGCAGTTCGAAACCCCTGGACGCCAACGTCCTGACTTTC
CDR3aa: CASSSKPLDANVLTF

v_gene: TRBV28
j_gene: TRBJ2-6
d_gene: NA
abundance: many
CDR3nt: TGTGCCAGCAGTCCAACCGGGACACCGGGGCTCCCGGAGGGGGCCAACGTCCTGACTTTC
CDR3aa: CASSPTGTPGLPEGANVLTF

v_gene: TRBV9
j_gene: TRBJ2-5
d_gene: TRBD2
abundance: NA
CDR3nt: TGTGCCAGCAGCGAGGGACTAGCGGGACGGGATCAAGAGACCCAGTACTTC
CDR3aa: CASSEGLAGRDQETQYF

v_gene: TRBV12-3/TRBV12-4
j_gene: TRBJ1-6
d_gene: NA
abundance: many
CDR3nt: TGTGCCAGCAGCTCTGACCCCCGGGATTCACCCCTCCACTTT
CDR3aa: CASSSDPRDSPLHF

v_gene: TRBV28
j_gene: TRBJ2-7
d_gene: NA
abundance: many
CDR3nt: TGTGCCAGCAGTTTAGGGTTCCACGAGCAGTACTTC
CDR3aa: CASSLGFHEQYF

v_gene: TRBV2
j_gene: TRBJ2-1
d_gene: NA
abundance: many
CDR3nt: TGTGCCAGCATGGGAGGCGGTTTGCTCTACAATGAGCAGTTCTTC
CDR3aa: CASMGGGLLYNEQFF

v_gene: TRBV28
j_gene: TRBJ2-1
d_gene: NA
abundance: many
CDR3nt: TGTGCCAGCAGTTTGGGGCGGGTAGGGCGATACAATGAGCAGTTCTTC
CDR3aa: CASSLGRVGRYNEQFF

v_gene: TRBV20-1
j_gene: TRBJ1-6
d_gene: TRBD1
abundance: many
CDR3nt: TGCAGTGCTAGAGATCCCCAGGGGGGACAGCCCCTCCACTTT
CDR3aa: CSARDPQGGQPLHF

v_gene: TRBV6-1
j_gene: TRBJ1-4
d_gene: NA
abundance: NA
CDR3nt: TGTGCCAGCAGTCCTAGGACGGGCGGTAAACTGTTTTTT
CDR3aa: CASSPRTGGKLFF